One and the same sample provided the 13 T cell receptor beta chains below, sequenced in a study of blood T cells in healthy people across ages. Next came a second PCR, run for about 6 to 12 cycles, which used a sample-barcoded 5' primer along with a J-beta primer mix. TCRdb reprocessed the 5' RACE reads via MiXCR and lists one record per CDR3 protein. Of 920,000 or so distinct CDR3 sequences listed, under 45% are singletons. Input material: blood. The source is a woman aged 55-75 years in good health.

The gene calls are TRBV6-5 and TRBJ1-1; D possibly corresponds to TRBD1 (6 bases). CDR1 MNHEY and CDR2 SVGAGI come from the germline V gene. The CDR3 contains 12 residues. Trimming stripped 10 bases from V and 0 bases from J, with 9 bases between. The CDR3 bases are TGTGCCATCAGGGGTGTGAACACTGAAGCTTTCTTT. Protein: CAIRGVNTEAFF.

The rearrangement joins TRBV2 to TRBJ2-2; the D is unclear. CDR1 SNHLY and CDR2 FYNNEI come from the germline V gene. This CDR3 has 13 residues. V lost 2 bases and J lost 10, with 11 bases in between. CDR3 in amino acids: CASSERQLVELFF. The CDR3 nucleotides are TGTGCCAGCAGTGAACGGCAGCTTGTGGAGCTGTTTTTT. The full variable domain, completed using reference TRBV2 and TRBJ2-2, is EPEVTQTPSHQVTQMGQEVILRCVPISNHLYFYWYRQILGQKVEFLVSFYNNEISEKSEIFDDQFSVERPDGSNFTLKIRSTKLEDSAMYFCASSERQLVELFFGEGSRLTVL.

This rearrangement joins TRBV6-5 to TRBJ2-3, with D perhaps given as TRBD1 or TRBD2 (5 bases each). Germline lookup yields CDR1 MNHEY and CDR2 SVGAGI. CDR3 length: 14 amino acids. V gave up 6 bases and J gave up 7 bases, with 17 bases separating them. The CDR3 here is CASSPGVGQHTQYF. The CDR3 DNA follows: TGTGCCAGCAGCCCCGGGGTGGGGCAACATACGCAGTATTTT.

This chain links TRBV20-1 with TRBJ2-7, with 9 bases matching TRBD1. Germline values: CDR1 DFQATT, CDR2 SNEGSKA (reference sequence). The ends lost 6 bases at V and 0 bases at J; junction bases unmatched: 12. There are 16 residues in the CDR3. The CDR3 is CSAIKPGTGLSYEQYF. CDR3 DNA sequence: TGCAGTGCCATTAAACCGGGGACAGGGCTCTCCTACGAGCAGTACTTC.

V usage is TRBV3-1 and J usage is TRBJ2-7; no reliable D call. V gave up 4 bases and J gave up 0 bases, with 13 bases separating them. In germline, CDR1 is LGHDT, CDR2 YNNKEL (reference sequence). The length of the CDR3 is 15 residues. The CDR3 DNA reads as TGTGCCAGCAGCCCACGCCGCGTGAGCTCCTACGAGCAGTACTTC. Its protein product is CASSPRRVSSYEQYF.

The chain is built from TRBV6-5 and TRBJ2-5, with a tentative D call TRBD1 (5 bases). Germline V gene data show CDR1 as MNHEY and CDR2 as SVGAGI. Deletions cut 6 bases from V and 11 bases from J, with 16 bases between. The CDR3 contains 12 residues. CDR3 bases: TGTGCCAGCAGGCAGGACAACTACGTGCAGTACTTC. It translates to CASRQDNYVQYF.

This sequence joins TRBV2 and TRBJ2-1; possible D gene TRBD1, 8 bases. The DNA end is more similar to TRBJ2-7, so the J call may be wrong. The length of the CDR3 is 14 residues. Germline CDR1 SNHLY, CDR2 FYNNEI. The CDR3 is CASRVQGGYNEQYF. CDR3 DNA: TGTGCCAGCAGGGTACAGGGGGGGTACAATGAGCAGTACTTC.

This clonotype was observed once. The rearrangement links TRBV27 to TRBJ2-1; tentatively, D is TRBD1 (8 bases). CDR3 length equals 17 residues. Trimming stripped 2 bases from V and 8 bases from J, with 22 bases between. CDR1 is MNHEY and CDR2 is SMNVEV in the germline V gene (reference sequence). The CDR3 region is CASSLSWVTGAGDEQFF. CDR3 DNA: TGTGCCAGCAGTTTAAGTTGGGTGACAGGGGCGGGGGATGAGCAGTTCTTC.

This clonotype has just a few counts. V gene TRBV28 combines with J gene TRBJ2-6; 9 positions match TRBD1. After removal of 3 bases from V and 2 bases from J, the junction contained 5 bases not matched to a gene. There are 17 residues in the CDR3. Germline V gives CDR1 MDHEN, CDR2 SYDVKM. CDR3 in amino acids: CASSLGTGTPGANVLTF. The DNA of the CDR3 is TGTGCCAGCAGTTTGGGGACAGGGACTCCTGGGGCCAACGTCCTGACTTTC.

This clonotype was seen only a few times. The genes are TRBV15 and TRBJ2-7; possible D gene TRBD1, 5 bases. Trimming removed 2 bases from V and 0 bases from J, with 11 bases in between. The CDR3 has 15 residues. Germline values: CDR1 LNHNV, CDR2 YYDKDF (reference sequence). The CDR3 reads CATSRTTGSSYEQYF. The DNA of the CDR3 is TGTGCCACCAGCAGAACCACAGGTTCCTCCTACGAGCAGTACTTC.

In regard to this clonotype: A much larger clone differs by one base, so this may be a read error. This sequence joins TRBV3-1 and TRBJ1-2, with D unresolved. Germline-derived CDR1 and CDR2 are LGHDT and YNNKEL (reference sequence). This CDR3 spans 12 amino acids. The CDR3 loop reads CASIQGPDLYTF. CDR3 nucleotides: TGTGCCAGCATCCAAGGCCCGGATCTCTACACCTTC.

In this sample, this clonotype turned up once. The rearrangement joins TRBV7-9 to TRBJ2-7; no clear D gene. Deletions cut 5 bases from V and 9 bases from J, with 14 bases between. Germline loops: CDR1 SEHNR, CDR2 FQNEAQ (reference sequence). The CDR3 loop spans 12 amino acids. In nucleotides, the CDR3 is TGTGCCAGCAGCGGTCGTCCGTTTGGGCAGTACTTC. This codes for CASSGRPFGQYF.

The chain joins TRBV5-1 to TRBJ2-1; 15 bases line up with TRBD2. Gene TRBJ2-7 matches the end of the DNA better, so the J call may be wrong. The CDR3 length is 16 residues. Germline CDR1 reads SGHRS; CDR2 reads YFSETQ. CDR3 bases: TGCGCCAGCAGCTTGGGGGGACTAGCGGGAGGCAATGAGCAGTACTTC. This encodes CASSLGGLAGGNEQYF.